These 17 T cell receptor beta chains originate from one sample sequenced in a study of blood T cell repertoires in COVID-19. Clones were read by immunoSEQ multiplex PCR, and TCRdb kept only the in-frame ones, dropping some. The table lists about 500,000 clones, about 89% of them singletons. Material for sequencing was peripheral blood. The receptors stem from a woman between 50 and 59 years old with COVID-19, enrolled during active disease.

This clone was picked up one time. This chain uses TRBV4-1 with TRBJ2-7; 10 nucleotides agree with TRBD1. The junction had 5 bases not matched to a gene; V was cut back by 3 bases and J by 3 bases. The CDR3 length is 15 residues. In germline, CDR1 is MGHRA, CDR2 YSYEKL. The CDR3 DNA sequence: TGCGCCAGCAGCCAGACGGGACAGGGGTACTACGAGCAGTACTTC. Translation gives CASSQTGQGYYEQYF.

The chain has TRBV6-6 and TRBJ2-2, with TRBD2 matching 8 bases. J gave up 3 bases and V 5 bases, and 11 bases lay outside the gene matches. There are 17 residues in the CDR3. CDR1 MNHNY and CDR2 SVGAGI come from the germline V gene (reference sequence). This chain's CDR3 is CASSPSGGASYTGELFF. Here the CDR3 DNA reads TGTGCCAGCAGTCCGTCCGGGGGGGCATCGTACACCGGGGAGCTGTTTTTT.

The genes are TRBV6-5 and TRBJ1-5, with D unresolved. The CDR3 sequence is 15 residues long. The V and J ends lost 6 bases and 0 bases respectively, with 12 bases between them. Germline V CDR1 and CDR2: MNHEY, SVGAGI. CDR3 DNA: TGTGCCAGCAGGCGAGGATCTTATAGCAATCAGCCCCAGCATTTT. This encodes CASRRGSYSNQPQHF.

The chain combines TRBV3-1 (or the pseudogene TRBV3-2) with TRBJ2-6; 8 nucleotides line up with TRBD1. In germline, CDR1 is LGHDT, CDR2 YNNKEL (reference sequence). The CDR3 extends over 18 amino acids. The J segment lost 0 bases and the V segment lost 8 bases, leaving 12 bases of the junction unmatched. In DNA, the CDR3 is TGTGCCAGCTCGGAGTGGGGGACAGGAACCTCTGGGGCCAACGTCCTGACTTTC. This encodes CASSEWGTGTSGANVLTF.

J is TRBJ2-1 and V is TRBV29-1, with 12 positions matching TRBD2. The ends lost 3 bases at V and 8 bases at J; junction bases unmatched: 2. This CDR3 has 13 amino acids. The germline CDR1 and CDR2 sequences are SQVTM and ANQGSEA. In DNA form, the CDR3 reads TGCAGCGTTGAGGCTAGCGGGGGGGATGAGCAGTTCTTC. As protein: CSVEASGGDEQFF.

The CDR3 loop reads CASSEGQGASYGYTF. CDR3 bases: TGTGCCAGCAGTGAGGGACAGGGGGCGTCCTATGGCTACACCTTC. The rearrangement links TRBV2 to TRBJ1-2, with 12 bases that match TRBD1. Germline loops: CDR1 SNHLY, CDR2 FYNNEI. The junction had 3 bases not matched to a gene; V was cut back by 3 bases and J by 4 bases. The CDR3 contains 15 residues.

V gene TRBV11-2 combines with J gene TRBJ2-1; TRBD2 agrees at 7 bases. This CDR3 has 16 residues. Trimming removed 0 bases from V and 2 bases from J; junction bases left unmatched: 4. Germline CDR1 reads SGHAT; CDR2 reads FQNNGV. This chain's CDR3 is CASSLEGGPPYNEQFF. DNA of the CDR3: TGTGCCAGCAGCTTAGAGGGAGGGCCGCCCTACAATGAGCAGTTCTTC.

The gene calls are TRBV6-5 and TRBJ1-2; D is unresolved. The CDR3 is 13 amino acids. The ends were cut back, 0 bases at V and 8 bases at J, with 10 bases in the middle. CDR1 is MNHEY, CDR2 SVGAGI, per germline. The CDR3 protein is CASSYSRERGYTF. DNA for the CDR3: TGTGCCAGCAGTTACTCGAGAGAGCGGGGCTACACCTTC.

The chain is built from TRBV1 and TRBJ1-5; TRBD1 reflects the table's D call only, with no check against the DNA. TRBV1 is recorded as a pseudogene. The CDR3 extends over 16 amino acids. The CDR3 nucleotides read TGCACCAGCAGCCAAGATCGGGCCAGGGACAGACAGCCCCAGCATTTT. Protein: CTSSQDRARDRQPQHF.

The CDR3 bases are TGTGCCAGCAGCTTGGATGGGGGGGGCACTGAAGCTTTCTTT. This translates into CASSLDGGGTEAFF. This chain uses TRBV5-4 with TRBJ1-1, with a tentative D call TRBD1 (5 bases). Deletions cut 0 bases from V and 4 bases from J, with 10 bases between. CDR1 and CDR2 from the germline V gene are SGHNT and YYREEE (reference sequence). This CDR3 has 14 amino acids.

This chain uses TRBV5-4 with TRBJ1-2, with TRBD1 matching over 9 bases. V lost 4 bases, J lost 8 bases, and 9 bases stayed unmatched. Per the germline V gene, CDR1 is SGHNT and CDR2 is YYREEE (reference sequence). The CDR3 totals 14 residues. The CDR3 reads CASSPLTGGAGYTF. In DNA form, the CDR3 reads TGTGCCAGCAGCCCACTAACAGGGGGCGCGGGCTACACCTTC. The full variable domain, completed using reference TRBV5-4 and TRBJ1-2, is ETGVTQSPTHLIKTRGQQVTLRCSSQSGHNTVSWYQQALGQGPQFIFQYYREEENGRGNFPPRFSGLQFPNYSSELNVNALELDDSALYLCASSPLTGGAGYTFGSGTRLTVV.

The chain has TRBV2 and TRBJ2-6; D remains ambiguous. V was trimmed by 4 bases and J by 2 bases, leaving 9 bases between them. CDR3 size: 15 residues. The germline gives CDR1 SNHLY, CDR2 FYNNEI. CDR3 amino acids: CASSGFATGANVLTF. The CDR3 nucleotides read TGTGCCAGCAGTGGGTTCGCTACTGGGGCCAACGTCCTGACTTTC.

Concerning this clone itself: The same CDR3 can be traced to other DNA sequences in this sample. CDR3 residues: CASRRDRSSYEQYF. In DNA form, the CDR3 reads TGTGCCAGCAGAAGGGACAGGAGCTCCTACGAGCAGTACTTC. V and J are TRBV6-5 and TRBJ2-7; 8 bases fit TRBD1. Germline loops: CDR1 MNHEY, CDR2 SVGAGI. This CDR3 has 14 residues. V lost 6 bases to trimming and J lost 0 bases; unmatched junction nucleotides: 4.

The gene calls are TRBV29-1 and TRBJ1-1, with D unresolved. The CDR3 sequence is 14 residues long. V lost 6 bases to trimming and J lost 4 bases, with 18 bases between them. Looked up from germline, CDR1 is SQVTM and CDR2 is ANQGSEA. The DNA for the CDR3 is TGCAGCGTGGGAGGGTTTAAGTCGGTCACTGAAGCTTTCTTT. It encodes CSVGGFKSVTEAFF.

The V gene is TRBV15, the J gene TRBJ1-1; TRBD1 aligns across 9 bases. The germline CDR1 and CDR2 sequences are LNHNV and YYDKDF (reference sequence). The CDR3 is 15 amino acids. With 5 bases clipped from V and 6 bases from J, the junction kept 10 bases outside the gene matches. The CDR3 DNA is TGTGCCACCAGCGGTCTAAGACAGGGGGAAGCTGAAGCTTTCTTT. It encodes CATSGLRQGEAEAFF.

This clone was observed a single time. The V gene is TRBV6-5, the J gene TRBJ1-2; 9 nucleotides match TRBD1. V lost 7 bases, J lost 4 bases, and 4 bases stayed unmatched. Germline assignment: CDR1 MNHEY and CDR2 SVGAGI. This CDR3 spans 13 amino acids. This chain's CDR3 is CASTRDRAYGYTF. The DNA for the CDR3 is TGTGCCAGCACCCGGGACAGGGCCTATGGCTACACCTTC.

The chain employs TRBV30 and TRBJ1-1; perhaps TRBD1 as D (5 bases). The V end lost 5 bases, the J end lost 3 bases, and 16 bases lay between the germline ends. The CDR3 is made up of 14 amino acids. The V gene's germline CDR1 is GTSNPN and CDR2 SVGIG (reference sequence). CDR3 nucleotides: TGTGCCTGGGCCGGGGGACTAAGGCACACTGAAGCTTTCTTT. Translated, it gives CAWAGGLRHTEAFF. Complete variable domain (other parts from reference TRBV30 and TRBJ1-1): SQTIHQWPATLVQPVGSPLSLECTVEGTSNPNLYWYRQAAGRGLQLLFYSVGIGQISSEVPQNLSASRPQDRQFILSSKKLLLSDSGFYLCAWAGGLRHTEAFFGQGTRLTVV.